The TCR beta chain described here comes from a study of beta chain features in type 1 diabetes. Overall study results and limits: cDNA-based reads could over-represent cells with high TCR expression. Insertions at VDJ junctions were less frequent in type 1 diabetes patients. These patients also deleted more nucleotides at the same junctions.

Notes on this clone: Its matching antigen is unknown.

The CDR3 contains 13 residues. V shed 4 bases and J shed 8 bases, with 11 bases lying between them. Germline V gives CDR1 PRHDT, CDR2 FYEKMQ (reference sequence). Since all of the isolated RNA was reverse transcribed, expressed TCRB transcripts were what got sequenced. This table comes from immunoSEQ multiplex PCR, and its TCRdb copy is limited to in-frame clones, with some not included. The table records approximately 120,000 clones, approximately 39% of them present only once. The chain combines TRBV13 with TRBJ1-4; the D is unclear. The TCR originated in a woman aged 18-29 years in good health. Sequencing was carried out using stem cell memory CD4+ T cells from blood. The CDR3 region is CASSSARREKLFF. The CDR3 DNA follows: TGTGCCAGCAGCTCCGCTCGTAGAGAAAAACTGTTTTTT. Full variable domain (outside the CDR3, taken from reference TRBV13 and TRBJ1-4): AAGVIQSPRHLIKEKRETATLKCYPIPRHDTVYWYQQGPGQDPQFLISFYEKMQSDKGSIPDRFSAQQFSDYHSELNMSSLELGDSALYFCASSSARREKLFFGSGTQLSVL.